The sequence of this T cell receptor (beta chain) was determined in a study of blood T cell repertoires in COVID-19. Per the original methods: Reference gene primer amplification gave nucleated cell count estimates. Data came from immunoSEQ multiplex PCR; TCRdb stores just in-frame clones and leaves some out. V and J calls and clone size are copied from that table; D and trimming were computed from the DNA. The sample holds about 160,000 clones, about 92% seen once. As for this clone: The germline gene is not matched at one end of the junction; a read error may be the cause.

Per germline, CDR1 LNHDA and CDR2 SQIVND (reference sequence). This CDR3 is built from 15 residues. The sequencing input was peripheral blood. This sequence joins TRBV19 and TRBJ1-4; the match to TRBD1 covers 8 bases. The sequence derives from a man aged 25 to 45 with COVID-19, enrolled during active disease. The CDR3 DNA sequence: TGTGCCAGTAGTCTAGACAGGGGCGGGAGTGAAAAACTGTTTTTT. Translation gives CASSLDRGGSEKLFF.